This passage covers 17 T cell receptor beta chains from one sample sequenced in a study of T cell repertoires in cytomegalovirus infection. The antigens these receptors bind are not known. TCRdb itself ran the reads through MiXCR, one entry per CDR3 protein. The sample lists more than 65,000 distinct CDR3 sequences, more than 40% seen once, with 90% to 95% in the top ten. This sample comprised CD8+ T cells from cultured PBMCs, obtained from culture after CMV antigen stimulation. These TCRs come from a human donor in good health (CMV status not recorded). Some clones in this sample may be carry-over from other donors' samples.

The chain employs TRBV5-1 and TRBJ1-2; D gene uncertain. Germline V gives CDR1 SGHRS, CDR2 YFSETQ. Trimming took off 1 base at V and 5 bases at J, with 12 bases between the two ends. The CDR3 has 14 amino acids. CDR3 DNA sequence: TGCGCCAGCAGCTTGTATAAGGCGGGTTATGGCTACACCTTC. This encodes CASSLYKAGYGYTF.

This clonotype has only a few counts. The chain is built from TRBV6-1 and TRBJ2-1; a weak D match, TRBD1 (5 bases). Germline lookup yields CDR1 MNHNS and CDR2 SASEGT. Trimming took 3 bases from V and 5 from J, leaving 8 bases between them. The length of the CDR3 is 13 residues. CDR3 in DNA: TGTGCCAGCAGTGACTGGGGCCACAATGAGCAGTTCTTC. Its translation: CASSDWGHNEQFF.

The chain couples TRBV12-3 or TRBV12-4 to TRBJ2-1; D may match TRBD1 or TRBD2 (5 bases each). The CDR3 spans 14 residues. V shed 6 bases and J shed 8 bases, with 17 bases lying between them. The CDR3 bases are TGTGCCAGCAGCCCTCAAGGGACCCTATATGAGCAGTTCTTC. Translating gives CASSPQGTLYEQFF.

V and J are TRBV20-1 and TRBJ2-1; D may be TRBD1 or TRBD2 (6 bases each). V was cut by 1 base and J by 2 bases, with 21 bases left in between. The CDR3 contains 18 residues. Per the germline V gene, CDR1 is DFQATT and CDR2 is SNEGSKA (reference sequence). CDR3 loop: CSARVAGGGSLAYNEQFF. The CDR3 DNA reads TGCAGTGCTAGAGTGGCCGGGGGCGGTTCGCTTGCCTACAATGAGCAGTTCTTC.

V usage is TRBV12-3 or TRBV12-4 and J usage is TRBJ1-3, with a weak D call TRBD1 (5 bases). Trimming took 6 bases from V and 0 from J, leaving 12 bases between them. This CDR3 contains 15 residues. CDR3 region: CASSPTDTSGNTIYF. The CDR3 coding sequence is TGTGCCAGCAGCCCGACGGACACCTCTGGAAACACCATATATTTT.

The chain uses TRBV4-1 and TRBJ1-1; 11 bases align to TRBD1. The V and J ends lost 4 bases and 6 bases, in that order; junction bases with no gene match: 7. CDR3 length equals 15 residues. Per germline, CDR1 MGHRA and CDR2 YSYEKL. The CDR3 here is CASSPRGQGAAEAFF. CDR3 coding DNA: TGCGCCAGCAGCCCCCGAGGACAGGGGGCGGCTGAAGCTTTCTTT.

For this clonotype: This CDR3 fails to terminate in the conserved phenylalanine or tryptophan, so it likely reflects a read error. The chain has TRBV11-2 and TRBJ2-5, with 11 positions matching TRBD2. V dropped 6 bases and J dropped 1; count of bases not matched to a gene: 7. The CDR3 has 16 residues. In germline, CDR1 is SGHAT, CDR2 FQNNGV. CDR3 region: CASSTSSGRTQETQYL. The CDR3 DNA reads as TGTGCCAGCAGTACCTCTAGCGGGAGGACCCAAGAGACCCAGTACTTA.

This sequence joins TRBV7-8 and TRBJ2-7; D is ambiguous. Trimming stripped 1 base from V and 2 bases from J, with 15 bases between. The CDR3 extends over 16 amino acids. Germline-derived CDR1 and CDR2 are SGHVS and FQNEAQ. CDR3 DNA: TGTGCCAGCAGCTTAGGTCCGGCAGGTTCGACCTACGAGCAGTACTTC. This encodes CASSLGPAGSTYEQYF.

This clonotype was seen once. The chain is built from TRBV7-9 and TRBJ1-1; D ambiguous. CDR1 SEHNR and CDR2 FQNEAQ come from the germline V gene (reference sequence). This CDR3 contains 14 residues. Between the trimmed V and J ends, which lost 1 base and 5 bases, there was a span of 11 bases. The CDR3, as DNA: TGTGCCAGCAGCTTAGGTGGGCTGGTAACTGAAGCTTTCTTT. Its translation: CASSLGGLVTEAFF.

This rearrangement joins TRBV24-1 to TRBJ2-7, with 8 bases fitting TRBD2. The CDR3 length is 16 residues. V trimming: 2 bases; J trimming: 5 bases; junction bases outside the gene matches: 10. CDR1 and CDR2 from the germline V gene are KGHDR and SFDVKD. CDR3 protein: CATSDSVAGIPNEQYF. The CDR3 region has the DNA TGTGCCACCAGTGATTCCGTAGCGGGAATCCCCAACGAGCAGTACTTC.

This chain uses TRBV6-2 or TRBV6-3 with TRBJ2-2; the match to TRBD2 covers 11 bases. The CDR3 covers 17 residues. Germline CDR1 MNHEY, CDR2 SVGEGT. V was clipped by 2 bases and J by 5 bases; unmatched bases: 7. CDR3 DNA: TGTGCCAGCAGTTACAGACTAGCGGGGACTAGTACCGGGGAGCTGTTTTTT. Encoded protein: CASSYRLAGTSTGELFF.

The chain recombines TRBV7-6 with TRBJ2-1, with TRBD2 as a possible D gene (6 bases). Per the germline V gene, CDR1 is SGHVS and CDR2 is FNYEAQ. Trimming removed 4 bases at V and 4 bases at J, with 14 bases between. This CDR3 region has 15 residues. The CDR3 here is CASSSEGLFYNEQFF. Written as DNA, the CDR3 is TGTGCCAGCAGCTCTGAGGGACTTTTTTACAATGAGCAGTTCTTC.

Worth noting for this clonotype: The junction shows a germline mismatch at one end, possibly a read error. The rearrangement uses TRBV7-6 and TRBJ2-3, with D perhaps matching TRBD2 (6 bases). Germline CDR1 SGHVS, CDR2 FNYEAQ. This CDR3 region has 15 residues. DNA of the CDR3: TGTGCTAGCAGCCCGACTAGTCTTAGCACAGATACGCAGTATTTT. Amino acid sequence: CASSPTSLSTDTQYF.

The chain couples TRBV7-9 to TRBJ1-2; 8 positions match TRBD1. This CDR3 is 15 amino acids long. CDR1 is SEHNR and CDR2 is FQNEAQ in the germline V gene (reference sequence). With V trimmed by 0 bases and J by 1 base, 1 base remained unmatched. Written as DNA, the CDR3 is TGTGCCAGCAGCTTAGCGGGACAGGTTAACTATGGCTACACCTTC. It translates to CASSLAGQVNYGYTF.

This clonotype was recorded a few times. The chain has TRBV7-2 and TRBJ1-2; unclear D gene. Trimming removed 1 base from V and 7 bases from J, with 10 bases in between. CDR3 size: 13 residues. CDR1 is SGHTA and CDR2 is FQGNSA in the germline V gene. CDR3: CASSLVVVGGYTF. Here the CDR3 DNA reads TGTGCCAGCAGCTTAGTGGTGGTGGGTGGCTACACCTTC.

Only a few counts were recorded for this clonotype. V and J are TRBV7-2 and TRBJ2-1; the match to TRBD2 covers 10 bases. CDR3 length: 15 amino acids. V shed 6 bases and J 2 bases; nucleotides not matched to a gene: 4. Germline lookup yields CDR1 SGHTA and CDR2 FQGNSA. CDR3 DNA: TGTGCCAGCAGTGAGCGGGAGGGTCCCTACAATGAGCAGTTCTTC. Its protein is CASSEREGPYNEQFF.

The chain couples TRBV28 to TRBJ2-1; TRBD2 matches at 8 bases. Germline loops: CDR1 MDHEN, CDR2 SYDVKM. Trimming at V came to 5 bases and at J to 9 bases, leaving 15 bases not matched to a gene. The length of the CDR3 is 16 residues. As DNA, the CDR3 is TGTGCCAGCAGTATTACGACCGGGACTAGGTTTCTTGAGCAGTTCTTC. Amino acid sequence: CASSITTGTRFLEQFF.